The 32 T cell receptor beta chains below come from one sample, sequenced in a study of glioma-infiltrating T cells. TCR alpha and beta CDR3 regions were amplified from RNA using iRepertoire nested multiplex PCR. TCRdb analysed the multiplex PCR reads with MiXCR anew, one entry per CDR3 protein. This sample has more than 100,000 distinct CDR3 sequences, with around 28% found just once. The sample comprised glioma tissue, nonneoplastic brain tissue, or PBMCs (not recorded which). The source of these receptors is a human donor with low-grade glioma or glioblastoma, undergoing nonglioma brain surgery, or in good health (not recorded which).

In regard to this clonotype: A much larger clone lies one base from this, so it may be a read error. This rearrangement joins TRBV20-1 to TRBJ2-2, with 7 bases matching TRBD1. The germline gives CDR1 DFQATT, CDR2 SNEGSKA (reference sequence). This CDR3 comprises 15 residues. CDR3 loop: CSARLGQTNAGELFF. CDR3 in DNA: TGCAGTGCTAGATTGGGACAGACGAACGCCGGGGAGCTGTTTTTT.

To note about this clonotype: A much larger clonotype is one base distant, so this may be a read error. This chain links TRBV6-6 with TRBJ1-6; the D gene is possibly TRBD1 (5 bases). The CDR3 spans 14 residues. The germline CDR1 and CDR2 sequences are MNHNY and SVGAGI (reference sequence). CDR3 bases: TGTTCCAGCGGGGGGAGTAATTATAATTCACCCCTCCACTTT. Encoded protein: CSSGGSNYNSPLHF.

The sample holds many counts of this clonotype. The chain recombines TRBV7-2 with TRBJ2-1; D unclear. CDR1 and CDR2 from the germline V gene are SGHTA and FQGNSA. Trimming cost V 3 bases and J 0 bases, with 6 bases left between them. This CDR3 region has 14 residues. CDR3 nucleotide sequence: TGTGCCAGCAGCTTGGGAAACTCCTACAATGAGCAGTTCTTC. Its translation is CASSLGNSYNEQFF.

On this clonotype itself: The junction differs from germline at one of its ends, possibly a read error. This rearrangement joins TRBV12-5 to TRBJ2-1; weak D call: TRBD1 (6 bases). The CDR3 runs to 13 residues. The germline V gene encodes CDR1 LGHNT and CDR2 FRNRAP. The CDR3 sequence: CASGLGDNNEKFF. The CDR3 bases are TGTGCTAGTGGTTTAGGGGACAACAATGAGAAGTTCTTC.

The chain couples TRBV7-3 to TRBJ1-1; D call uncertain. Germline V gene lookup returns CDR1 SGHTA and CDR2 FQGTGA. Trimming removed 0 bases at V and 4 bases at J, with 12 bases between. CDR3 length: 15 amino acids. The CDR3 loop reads CASSLTPGSGTEAFF. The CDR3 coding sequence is TGTGCCAGCAGCTTAACCCCGGGTTCGGGCACTGAAGCTTTCTTT.

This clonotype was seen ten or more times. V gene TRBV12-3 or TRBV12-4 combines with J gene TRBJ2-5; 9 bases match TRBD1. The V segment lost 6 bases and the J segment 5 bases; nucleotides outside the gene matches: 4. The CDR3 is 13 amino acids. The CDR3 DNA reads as TGTGCCAGCAGCCGGACAGGGGATGAGACCCAGTACTTC. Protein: CASSRTGDETQYF.

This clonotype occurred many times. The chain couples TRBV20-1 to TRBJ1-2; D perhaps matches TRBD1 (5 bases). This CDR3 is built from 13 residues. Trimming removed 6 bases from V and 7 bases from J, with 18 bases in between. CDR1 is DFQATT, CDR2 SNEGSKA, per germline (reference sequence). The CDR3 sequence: CSAPTGRGLGYTF. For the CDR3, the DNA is TGCAGTGCGCCTACGGGTAGGGGCCTTGGCTACACCTTC.

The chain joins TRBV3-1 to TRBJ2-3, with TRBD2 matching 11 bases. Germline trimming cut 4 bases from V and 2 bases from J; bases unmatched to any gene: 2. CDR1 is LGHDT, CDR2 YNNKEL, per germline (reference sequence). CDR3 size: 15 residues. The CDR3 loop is CASSLTSGATDTQYF. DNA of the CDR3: TGTGCCAGCAGCCTGACTAGCGGGGCCACAGATACGCAGTATTTT.

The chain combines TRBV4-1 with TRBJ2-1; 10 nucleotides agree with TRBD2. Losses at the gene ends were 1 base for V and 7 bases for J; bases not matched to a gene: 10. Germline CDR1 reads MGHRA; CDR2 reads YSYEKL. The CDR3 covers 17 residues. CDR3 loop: CASSQGPLAGSWNEQFF. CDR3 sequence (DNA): TGCGCCAGCAGCCAAGGTCCACTAGCGGGGTCTTGGAATGAGCAGTTCTTC.

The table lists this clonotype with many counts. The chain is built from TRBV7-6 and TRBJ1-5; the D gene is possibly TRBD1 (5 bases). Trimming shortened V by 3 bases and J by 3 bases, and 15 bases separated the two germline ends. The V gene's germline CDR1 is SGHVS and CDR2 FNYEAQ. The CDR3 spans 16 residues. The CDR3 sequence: CASSLEGRDYNQPQHF. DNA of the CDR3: TGTGCCAGCAGCTTGGAGGGCAGGGACTACAATCAGCCCCAGCATTTT.

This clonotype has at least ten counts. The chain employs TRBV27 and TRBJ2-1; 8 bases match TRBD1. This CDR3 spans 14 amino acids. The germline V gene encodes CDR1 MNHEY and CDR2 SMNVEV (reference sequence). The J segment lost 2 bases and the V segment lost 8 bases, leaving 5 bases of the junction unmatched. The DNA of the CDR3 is TGTGCCAGCTGGGACAGGCCACCCTACAATGAGCAGTTCTTC. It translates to CASWDRPPYNEQFF.

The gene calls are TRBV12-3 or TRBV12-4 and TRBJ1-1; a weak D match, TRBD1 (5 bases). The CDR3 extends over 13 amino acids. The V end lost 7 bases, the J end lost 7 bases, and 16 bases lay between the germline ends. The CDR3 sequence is CASTPLSGGEAFF. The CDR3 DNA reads TGTGCCAGCACTCCCCTCTCTGGGGGTGAAGCTTTCTTT.

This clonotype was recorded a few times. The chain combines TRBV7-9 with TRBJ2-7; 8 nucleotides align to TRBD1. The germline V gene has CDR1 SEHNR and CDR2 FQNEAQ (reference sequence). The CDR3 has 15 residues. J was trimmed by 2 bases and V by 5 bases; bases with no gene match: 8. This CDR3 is CASSDFDRGPYEQYF. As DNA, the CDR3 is TGTGCCAGCAGCGATTTTGACAGGGGTCCCTACGAGCAGTACTTC.

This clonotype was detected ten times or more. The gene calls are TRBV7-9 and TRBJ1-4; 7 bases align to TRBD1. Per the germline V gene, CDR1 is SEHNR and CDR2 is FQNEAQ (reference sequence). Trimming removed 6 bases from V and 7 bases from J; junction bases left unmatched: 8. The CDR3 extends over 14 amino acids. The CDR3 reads CASRPDRVVEKLFF. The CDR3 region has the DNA TGTGCCAGCAGGCCCGACAGGGTCGTTGAAAAACTGTTTTTT.

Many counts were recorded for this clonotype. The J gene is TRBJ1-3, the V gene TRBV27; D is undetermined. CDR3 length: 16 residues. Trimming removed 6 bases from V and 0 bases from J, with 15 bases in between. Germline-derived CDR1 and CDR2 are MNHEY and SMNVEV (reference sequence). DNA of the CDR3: TGTGCCAGCAGCCCGAGGACCCCCTACTCTGGAAACACCATATATTTT. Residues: CASSPRTPYSGNTIYF.

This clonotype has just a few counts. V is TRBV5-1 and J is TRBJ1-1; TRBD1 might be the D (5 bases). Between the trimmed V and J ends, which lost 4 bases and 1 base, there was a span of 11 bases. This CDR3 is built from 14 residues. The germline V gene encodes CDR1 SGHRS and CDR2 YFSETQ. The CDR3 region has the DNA TGCGCCAGCAGCCCCATGGGGGAGAACACTGAAGCTTTCTTT. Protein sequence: CASSPMGENTEAFF.

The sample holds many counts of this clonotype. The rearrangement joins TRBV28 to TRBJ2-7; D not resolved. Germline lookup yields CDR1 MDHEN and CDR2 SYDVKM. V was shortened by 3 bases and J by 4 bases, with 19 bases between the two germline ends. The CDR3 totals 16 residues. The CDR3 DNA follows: TGTGCCAGCAGTTTGGGTACTGGACGGACCCAGTACGAGCAGTACTTC. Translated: CASSLGTGRTQYEQYF.

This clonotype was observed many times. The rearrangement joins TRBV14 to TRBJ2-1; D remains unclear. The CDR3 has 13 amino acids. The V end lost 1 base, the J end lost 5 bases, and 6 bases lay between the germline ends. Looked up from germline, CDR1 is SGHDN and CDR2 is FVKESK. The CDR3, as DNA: TGTGCCAGCAGCCAAGGTCCAAACAATGAGCAGTTCTTC. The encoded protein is CASSQGPNNEQFF.

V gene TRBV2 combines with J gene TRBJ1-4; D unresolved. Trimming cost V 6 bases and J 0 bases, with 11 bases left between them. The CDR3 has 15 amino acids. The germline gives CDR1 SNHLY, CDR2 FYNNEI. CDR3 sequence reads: CASSVRPTTNEKLFF. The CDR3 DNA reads TGTGCCAGCAGCGTCAGGCCAACAACTAATGAAAAACTGTTTTTT.

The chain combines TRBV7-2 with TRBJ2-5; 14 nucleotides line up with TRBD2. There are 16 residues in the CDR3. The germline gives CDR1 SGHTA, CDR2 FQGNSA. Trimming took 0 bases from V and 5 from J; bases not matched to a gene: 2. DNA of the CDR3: TGTGCCAGCAGCTTAGCTCGACTAGCGGGGGGGGAGACCCAGTACTTC. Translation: CASSLARLAGGETQYF.

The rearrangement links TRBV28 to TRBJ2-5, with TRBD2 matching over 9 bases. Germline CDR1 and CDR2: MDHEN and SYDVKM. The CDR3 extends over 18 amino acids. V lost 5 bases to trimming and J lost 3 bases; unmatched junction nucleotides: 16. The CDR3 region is CASSPRGAGRTSEETQYF. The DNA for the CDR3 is TGTGCCAGCAGTCCCCGGGGGGCAGGGCGGACTAGCGAAGAGACCCAGTACTTC.

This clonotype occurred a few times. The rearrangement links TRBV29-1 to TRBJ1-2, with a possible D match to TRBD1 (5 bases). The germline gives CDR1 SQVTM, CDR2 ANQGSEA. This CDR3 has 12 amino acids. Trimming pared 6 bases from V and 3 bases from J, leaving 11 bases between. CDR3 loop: CSVADTDYGYTF. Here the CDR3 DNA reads TGCAGCGTGGCGGACACCGACTATGGCTACACCTTC.

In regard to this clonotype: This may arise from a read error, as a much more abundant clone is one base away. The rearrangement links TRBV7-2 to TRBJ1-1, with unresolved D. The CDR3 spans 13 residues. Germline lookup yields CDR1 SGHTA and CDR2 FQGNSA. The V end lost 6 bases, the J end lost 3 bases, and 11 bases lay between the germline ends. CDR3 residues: CASSEIGDTEAFF. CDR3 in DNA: TGTGCCAGCAGTGAGATTGGGGACACTGAAGCTTTCTTT.

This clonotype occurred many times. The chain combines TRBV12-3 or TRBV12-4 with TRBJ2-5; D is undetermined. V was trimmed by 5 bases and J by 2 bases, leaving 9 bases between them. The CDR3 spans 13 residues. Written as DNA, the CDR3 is TGTGCCAGCAGTCCGACCACTCAAGAGACCCAGTACTTC. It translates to CASSPTTQETQYF.

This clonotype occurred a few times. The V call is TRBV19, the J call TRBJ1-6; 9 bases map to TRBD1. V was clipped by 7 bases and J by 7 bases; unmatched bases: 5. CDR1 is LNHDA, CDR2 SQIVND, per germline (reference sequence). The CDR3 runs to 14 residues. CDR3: CASNLQGANSPLHF. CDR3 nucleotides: TGTGCCAGTAATCTACAGGGGGCGAATTCACCCCTCCACTTT.

CDR3 DNA sequence: TGCGCCAGCAGCCAAGATGAGTTTGCGTTCTACAATTCACCCCTCCACTTT. Translated, it gives CASSQDEFAFYNSPLHF. V gene TRBV4-3 combines with J gene TRBJ1-6; D uncertain. The CDR3 loop spans 17 amino acids. Between the trimmed V and J ends, which lost 0 bases and 7 bases, there was a span of 16 bases. Germline V gives CDR1 LGHNA, CDR2 YSLEER.

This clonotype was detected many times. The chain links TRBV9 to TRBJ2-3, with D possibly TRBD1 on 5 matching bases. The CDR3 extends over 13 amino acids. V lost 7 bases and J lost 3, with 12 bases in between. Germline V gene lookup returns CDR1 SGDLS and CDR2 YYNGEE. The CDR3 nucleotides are TGTGCCAGCTTAGACAGTGTGACAGATACGCAGTATTTT. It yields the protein CASLDSVTDTQYF.

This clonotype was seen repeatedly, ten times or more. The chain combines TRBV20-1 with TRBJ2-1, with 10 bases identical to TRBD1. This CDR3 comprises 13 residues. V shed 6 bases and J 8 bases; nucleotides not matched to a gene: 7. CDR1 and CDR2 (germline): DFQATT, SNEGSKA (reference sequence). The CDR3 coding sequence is TGCAGTGCGTCCCGACAGGGGGCAGATGAGCAGTTCTTC. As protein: CSASRQGADEQFF.

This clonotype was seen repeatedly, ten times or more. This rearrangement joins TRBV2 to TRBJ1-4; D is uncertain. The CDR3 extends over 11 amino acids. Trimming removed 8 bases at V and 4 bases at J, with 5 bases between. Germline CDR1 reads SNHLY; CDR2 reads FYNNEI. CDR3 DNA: TGTGCCAGCCACCGTAATGAAAAACTGTTTTTT. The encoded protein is CASHRNEKLFF.

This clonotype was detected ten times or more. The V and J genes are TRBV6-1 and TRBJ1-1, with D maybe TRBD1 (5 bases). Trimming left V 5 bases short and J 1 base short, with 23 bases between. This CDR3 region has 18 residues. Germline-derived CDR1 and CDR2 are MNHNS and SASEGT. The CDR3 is CASSPYTGGGDPNTEAFF. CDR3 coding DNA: TGTGCCAGCAGTCCCTACACCGGGGGTGGGGACCCGAACACTGAAGCTTTCTTT.

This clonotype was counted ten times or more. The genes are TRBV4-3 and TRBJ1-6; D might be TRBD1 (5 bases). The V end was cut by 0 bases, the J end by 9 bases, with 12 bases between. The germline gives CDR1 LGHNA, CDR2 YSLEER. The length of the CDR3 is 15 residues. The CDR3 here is CASSQDQGLGSPLHF. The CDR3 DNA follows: TGCGCCAGCAGCCAAGATCAGGGTTTAGGTTCACCCCTCCACTTT.

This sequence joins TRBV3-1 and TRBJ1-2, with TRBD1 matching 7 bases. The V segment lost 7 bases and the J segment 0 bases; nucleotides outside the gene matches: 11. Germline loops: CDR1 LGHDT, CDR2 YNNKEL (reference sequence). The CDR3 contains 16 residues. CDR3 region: CASKPGQAATNYGYTF. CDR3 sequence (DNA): TGTGCCAGCAAACCAGGACAGGCCGCTACTAACTATGGCTACACCTTC.